Only a few counts were recorded for the clone carrying this T cell receptor (beta chain). These data belong to a study of Ad26.COV2.S vaccination and SARS-CoV-2 variants. Treatment in this sample: around 19 received Ad26.COV2.S at low or high dose, single or two shots; roughly five received placebo; per-sample allocation not given. Samples analyzed were those drawn on day 63 after the first vaccine or placebo injection. Using immunoSEQ multiplex PCR, the repertoire was profiled, and TCRdb retains in-frame clones only, with some absent. The data show about 400,000 clones, 83% seen once. This TCR was recovered from a person aged 18 to 65 who received the Ad26.COV2.S COVID-19 vaccine or a placebo. The starting material was peripheral blood, obtained in a trial of Ad26.COV2.S vaccine versus placebo.

CDR3 sequence reads: CASSVASQGTGNTIYF. The CDR3 DNA reads as TGTGCCAGCAGCGTAGCTAGTCAGGGGACTGGAAACACCATATATTTT. This rearrangement joins TRBV9 to TRBJ1-3; TRBD1 is a possible D gene (6 bases). Germline V gene data show CDR1 as SGDLS and CDR2 as YYNGEE. CDR3 length: 16 residues. Deletions cut 0 bases from V and 2 bases from J, with 12 bases between.